This T cell receptor (beta chain) comes out of a study of blood T cells in healthy people across ages. Primers used in a second PCR of about 7 to 11 cycles were a sample-barcoded 5' primer and a J-beta primer mix. Via MiXCR, TCRdb re-called the 5' RACE reads, giving one row per CDR3 protein. The data show more than 500,000 distinct CDR3 sequences, 27% seen once. The CDR3 covers 16 residues. Germline values: CDR1 MNHEY, CDR2 SMNVEV (reference sequence). V dropped 4 bases and J dropped 0 bases, with 13 bases sitting between them. This sample also appeared in a second study, on T cells of mothers and their children.

V and J are TRBV27 and TRBJ2-1; D might be TRBD1 (5 bases). Sequencing was performed on blood. This TCR was recovered from a boy aged 2 to 10 in good health. The CDR3 loop is CASSSGRVSSYNEQFF. The CDR3 DNA reads TGTGCCAGCAGTTCGGGCAGGGTCAGCTCCTACAATGAGCAGTTCTTC.